This T cell receptor (beta chain) was recovered during a study of technical replicates of blood from four donors. TCRdb keeps only in-frame clones here, not all; method: immunoSEQ multiplex PCR. The data show 9,500 to 15,000 clones, with almost 95% seen just once and 7.5% to 8% held by the top ten. Trimming left V 0 bases short and J 2 bases short, with 12 bases between. There are 16 residues in the CDR3. Germline assignment: CDR1 SGDLS and CDR2 YYNGEE. Sequenced: PBMCs. This TCR derives from a human donor in good health. The chain couples TRBV9 to TRBJ2-1, with D possibly being TRBD2 (6 bases). The DNA of the CDR3 is TGTGCCAGCAGCGTAGTCGGGAGCGGTGCCTACAATGAGCAGTTCTTC. Amino acids: CASSVVGSGAYNEQFF.